One sample yielded the 15 T cell receptor beta chains listed below, sequenced in a study of blood T cells in healthy people across ages. A second roughly 6 to 11 cycle PCR used barcoded and J-beta primers. TCRdb independently ran MiXCR on the 5' RACE reads; one entry per CDR3 protein. Seen here are 800,000 to 1,000,000 distinct CDR3 sequences, roughly 43% observed once, and the top ten hold over 10%. Sequencing was performed on blood. These receptors were taken from a man aged 25 to 40 in good health.

This clonotype has more than one count but fewer than ten. A read error may explain this, as a much larger clone is one base away. The chain employs TRBV2 and TRBJ1-4, with unresolved D. The CDR3 is 16 amino acids. CDR1 is SNHLY and CDR2 is FYNNEI in the germline V gene. The CDR3 reads CVSSPMASLTNEKLFF. Here the CDR3 DNA reads TGTGTCAGCAGTCCTATGGCTTCTCTAACTAATGAAAAACTGTTTTTT.

This clonotype was observed at least ten times. The chain links TRBV20-1 to TRBJ2-3, with D perhaps being TRBD1 or TRBD2 (5 bases each). V was cut by 2 bases and J by 2 bases, with 14 bases left in between. The CDR3 covers 15 residues. Germline V gives CDR1 DFQATT, CDR2 SNEGSKA (reference sequence). As DNA, the CDR3 is TGCAGTGCTAGATCCGCCTCGGGGCACACAGATACGCAGTATTTT. It codes for CSARSASGHTDTQYF.

V and J are TRBV20-1 and TRBJ2-7; 9 bases match TRBD2. This CDR3 is 14 amino acids long. CDR1 is DFQATT, CDR2 SNEGSKA, per germline (reference sequence). J gave up 4 bases and V 5 bases, and 9 bases lay outside the gene matches. This chain's CDR3 is CSAEGEAGGYEQYF. The CDR3 coding sequence is TGCAGTGCTGAAGGAGAAGCGGGGGGTTACGAGCAGTACTTC.

This chain links TRBV6-5 with TRBJ2-5; D perhaps matches TRBD2 (5 bases). V lost 4 bases to trimming and J lost 2 bases, with 11 bases between them. The germline gives CDR1 MNHEY, CDR2 SVGAGI. The CDR3 runs 14 residues. The CDR3 DNA reads as TGTGCCAGCAGTTCTCCGGACTGGCAAGAGACCCAGTACTTC. Translation: CASSSPDWQETQYF.

The chain employs TRBV29-1 and TRBJ1-1; D unclear. Germline-derived CDR1 and CDR2 are SQVTM and ANQGSEA. V was pared by 4 bases and J by 0 bases, with 9 bases between. CDR3 length: 13 amino acids. In nucleotides, the CDR3 is TGCAGCGTTGTTGGCAGGTTGAACACTGAAGCTTTCTTT. Protein: CSVVGRLNTEAFF.

The chain uses TRBV4-1 and TRBJ2-2; D not resolved. The CDR3 has 13 residues. Per the germline V gene, CDR1 is MGHRA and CDR2 is YSYEKL. V lost 0 bases, J lost 3 bases, and 2 bases lay in between. The chain's CDR3 is CASSQDYTGELFF. In DNA form, the CDR3 reads TGCGCCAGCAGCCAAGACTACACCGGGGAGCTGTTTTTT.

The V call is TRBV12-1, the J call TRBJ1-3. TRBV12-1 is a pseudogene. This CDR3 region has 15 residues. The CDR3 region is CASSFEARFWNTIYF. In DNA form, the CDR3 reads TGTGCCAGCAGCTTTGAAGCTCGCTTCTGGAACACCATATATTTT.

The genes are TRBV6-5 and TRBJ2-7; the match to TRBD1 covers 7 bases. The trim removed 5 bases at V and 8 bases at J, leaving 12 bases unmatched. Germline lookup yields CDR1 MNHEY and CDR2 SVGAGI. The CDR3 is 14 residues long. The CDR3, as DNA: TGTGCCAGCAGTCCGGGACAGCGCCTAGGACAGCAGTACTTC. It is translated as CASSPGQRLGQQYF.

As for this clonotype: Its ends do not fully match the called genes, so a read error is possible. The chain recombines TRBV24-1 with TRBJ2-1, with D possibly being TRBD2 (5 bases). In germline, CDR1 is KGHDR, CDR2 SFDVKD. There are 13 residues in the CDR3. Written as DNA, the CDR3 is TGTGCCACGAGTGTGCCGCCCGGGGATGAGCAGTTCTTC. Protein: CATSVPPGDEQFF.

V is TRBV5-1 and J is TRBJ2-5, with D possibly matching TRBD1 (6 bases). Between the trimmed V and J ends, which lost 4 bases and 5 bases, there was a span of 12 bases. The CDR3 sequence is 13 residues long. From germline, CDR1 is SGHRS and CDR2 YFSETQ. Here the CDR3 reads CASSPQGSETQYF. The CDR3 DNA reads TGCGCCAGCAGCCCACAGGGTTCCGAGACCCAGTACTTC.

This clonotype appeared a few times. This chain's CDR3 is CASSGYRGYSDTQYF. The CDR3 DNA sequence: TGTGCCAGCAGTGGCTACAGGGGGTATTCAGATACGCAGTATTTT. This chain connects TRBV25-1 to TRBJ2-3, with 8 bases identical to TRBD1. Losses at the gene ends were 4 bases for V and 4 bases for J; bases not matched to a gene: 7. The germline CDR1 and CDR2 sequences are MGHDK and SYGVNS. The CDR3 is 15 amino acids.

The CDR3 DNA is TGCGCCAGCAGGGTGACGACTAACTATGGCTACACCTTC. Encoded protein: CASRVTTNYGYTF. The chain recombines TRBV5-1 with TRBJ1-2, with D hard to call. V lost 5 bases and J lost 0, with 8 bases in between. The CDR3 extends over 13 amino acids. Germline V gene data show CDR1 as SGHRS and CDR2 as YFSETQ.

The chain employs TRBV6-4 and TRBJ2-3, with D unclear. V lost 9 bases and J lost 0, with 13 bases in between. CDR1 and CDR2 from the germline V gene are MRHNA and SNTAGT. The CDR3 is made up of 14 amino acids. The CDR3 DNA reads TGTGCCAGTCGTTATACGGCCAGCACAGATACGCAGTATTTT. It encodes CASRYTASTDTQYF.

CDR3 sequence reads: CAISGGYQETQYF. CDR3 nucleotides: TGTGCCATCAGTGGGGGGTACCAAGAGACCCAGTACTTC. The chain carries TRBV10-3 and TRBJ2-5; D may be TRBD1 or TRBD2 (5 bases each). The CDR3 runs 13 residues. Trimming removed 4 bases at V and 0 bases at J, with 6 bases between. Germline V lookup: CDR1 ENHRY, CDR2 SYGVKD.

This clonotype was detected once. This chain joins TRBV3-1 and TRBJ1-2; no reliable D call. From germline, CDR1 is LGHDT and CDR2 YNNKEL (reference sequence). The germline V and J ends were trimmed by 0 bases and 1 base, with 12 bases remaining between them. CDR3 length: 16 residues. The CDR3 region is CASSQDLSALNYGYTF. For the CDR3, the DNA is TGTGCCAGCAGCCAAGACCTTTCCGCCCTTAACTATGGCTACACCTTC. Looking up the rest from reference TRBV3-1 and TRBJ1-2 gives the full variable domain: DTAVSQTPKYLVTQMGNDKSIKCEQNLGHDTMYWYKQDSKKFLKIMFSYNNKELIINETVPNRFSPKSPDKAHLNLHINSLELGDSAVYFCASSQDLSALNYGYTFGSGTRLTVV.